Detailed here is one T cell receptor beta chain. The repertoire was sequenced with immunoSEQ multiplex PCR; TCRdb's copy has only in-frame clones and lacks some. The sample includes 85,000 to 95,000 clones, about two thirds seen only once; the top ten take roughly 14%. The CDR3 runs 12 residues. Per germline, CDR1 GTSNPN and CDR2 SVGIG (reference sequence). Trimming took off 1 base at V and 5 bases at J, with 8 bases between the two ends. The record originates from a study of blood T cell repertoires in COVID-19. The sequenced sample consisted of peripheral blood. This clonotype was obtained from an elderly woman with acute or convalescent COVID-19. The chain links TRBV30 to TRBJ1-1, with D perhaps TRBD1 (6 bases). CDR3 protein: CAWSARGTEAFF. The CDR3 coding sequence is TGTGCCTGGAGTGCCAGGGGAACTGAAGCTTTCTTT.